This section outlines one TCR beta chain sequence together with its context. Its antigen is undetermined. Germline CDR1 SGHRS, CDR2 YFSETQ. The CDR3 runs to 13 residues. V was shortened by 0 bases and J by 5 bases, with 9 bases between the two germline ends. Measured with immunoSEQ multiplex PCR; TCRdb has only the in-frame clones, and not every one. The sample lists about 56,000 clones; approximately 83% were seen once. These data originate in a study of T cell responses to AZD1222 COVID-19 vaccine. General study points: Repertoire sampling was restricted to post-peak T cell response timepoints. Nearly half of the spike-specific TCRs reportedly recognize variant regions that carry no mutations. Donors were chiefly white British, with a greater number of females, and clonal diversity was perhaps underestimated.

This TCR derives from an adult in good health. The source was peripheral blood, collected on day 0 of AZD1222 vaccination. The chain links TRBV5-1 to TRBJ2-7; perhaps TRBD2 as D (6 bases). The CDR3 loop is CASSLAWGDEQYF. CDR3 DNA: TGCGCCAGCAGCTTGGCCTGGGGGGACGAGCAGTACTTC.